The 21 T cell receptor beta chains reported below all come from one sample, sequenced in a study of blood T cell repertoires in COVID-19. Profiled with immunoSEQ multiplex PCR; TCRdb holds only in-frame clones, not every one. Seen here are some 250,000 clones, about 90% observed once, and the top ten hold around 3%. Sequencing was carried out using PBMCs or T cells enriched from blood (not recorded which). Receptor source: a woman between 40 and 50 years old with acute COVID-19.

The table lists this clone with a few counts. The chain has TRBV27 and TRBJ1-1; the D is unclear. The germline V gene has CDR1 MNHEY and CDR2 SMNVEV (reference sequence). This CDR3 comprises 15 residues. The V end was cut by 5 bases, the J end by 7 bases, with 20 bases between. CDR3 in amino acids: CASSLQTGGVGEAFF. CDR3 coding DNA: TGTGCCAGCAGTCTACAGACTGGAGGCGTAGGTGAAGCTTTCTTT.

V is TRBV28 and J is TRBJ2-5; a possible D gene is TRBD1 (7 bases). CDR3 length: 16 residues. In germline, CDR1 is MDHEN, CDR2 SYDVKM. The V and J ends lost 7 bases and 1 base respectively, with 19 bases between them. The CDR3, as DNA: TGTGCCAGCAACCCCCGGGGCAGGGGGGTCCAAGAGACCCAGTACTTC. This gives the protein CASNPRGRGVQETQYF.

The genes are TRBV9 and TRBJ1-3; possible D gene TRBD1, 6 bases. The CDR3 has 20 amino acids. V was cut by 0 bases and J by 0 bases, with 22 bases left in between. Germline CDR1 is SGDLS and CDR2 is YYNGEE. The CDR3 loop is CASSVDPHGQKGGSGNTIYF. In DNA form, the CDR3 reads TGTGCCAGCAGCGTAGATCCCCACGGTCAGAAAGGGGGCTCTGGAAACACCATATATTTT.

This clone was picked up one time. CDR3 nucleotides: TGTGCCAGCAGCTCCGGGGTAGCGGGAATCCTTACCTACAATGAGCAGTTCTTC. Translation gives CASSSGVAGILTYNEQFF. This chain joins TRBV5-6 and TRBJ2-1, with TRBD2 matching over 8 bases. Germline V gene sequence: CDR1 SGHDT, CDR2 YYEEEE. CDR3 size: 18 residues. Trimming took 3 bases from V and 2 from J; bases not matched to a gene: 13. Based on the CDR3 plus reference TRBV5-6 and TRBJ2-1, the full variable domain is DAGVTQSPTHLIKTRGQQVTLRCSPKSGHDTVSWYQQALGQGPQFIFQYYEEEERQRGNFPDRFSGHQFPNYSSELNVNALLLGDSALYLCASSSGVAGILTYNEQFFGPGTRLTVL.

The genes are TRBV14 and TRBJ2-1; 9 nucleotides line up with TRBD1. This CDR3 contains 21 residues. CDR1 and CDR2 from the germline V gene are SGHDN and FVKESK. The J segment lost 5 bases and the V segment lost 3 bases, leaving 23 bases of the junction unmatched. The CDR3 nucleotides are TGTGCCAGCAGCCACCTGATCGGGACAGGGTCCTATTGGGCCTCTAACAATGAGCAGTTCTTC. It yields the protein CASSHLIGTGSYWASNNEQFF. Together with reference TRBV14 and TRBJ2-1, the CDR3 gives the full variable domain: EAGVTQFPSHSVIEKGQTVTLRCDPISGHDNLYWYRRVMGKEIKFLLHFVKESKQDESGMPNNRFLAERTGGTYSTLKVQPAELEDSGVYFCASSHLIGTGSYWASNNEQFFGPGTRLTVL.

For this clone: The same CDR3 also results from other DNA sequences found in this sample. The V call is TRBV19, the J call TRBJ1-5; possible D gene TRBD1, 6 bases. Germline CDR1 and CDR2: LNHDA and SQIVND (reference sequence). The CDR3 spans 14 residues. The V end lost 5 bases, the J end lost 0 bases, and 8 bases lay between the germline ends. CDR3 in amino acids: CASSVQGSNQPQHF. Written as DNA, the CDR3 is TGTGCCAGTAGTGTACAGGGTAGCAATCAGCCCCAGCATTTT.

In DNA form, the CDR3 reads TGCGCCAGCAGCTTGGCCGGGAGAGGGGATAATGAGCAGTTCTTC. Its protein product is CASSLAGRGDNEQFF. V and J are TRBV5-1 and TRBJ2-1; D is possibly TRBD2 (6 bases). Germline lookup yields CDR1 SGHRS and CDR2 YFSETQ. The CDR3 loop spans 15 amino acids. V was shortened by 0 bases and J by 7 bases, with 14 bases between the two germline ends.

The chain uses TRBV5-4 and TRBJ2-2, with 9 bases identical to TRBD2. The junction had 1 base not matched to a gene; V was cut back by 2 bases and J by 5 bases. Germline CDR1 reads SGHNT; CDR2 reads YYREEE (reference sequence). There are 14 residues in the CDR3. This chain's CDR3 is CASSFSGRTGELFF. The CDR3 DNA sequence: TGTGCCAGCAGCTTTAGCGGGAGAACCGGGGAGCTGTTTTTT.

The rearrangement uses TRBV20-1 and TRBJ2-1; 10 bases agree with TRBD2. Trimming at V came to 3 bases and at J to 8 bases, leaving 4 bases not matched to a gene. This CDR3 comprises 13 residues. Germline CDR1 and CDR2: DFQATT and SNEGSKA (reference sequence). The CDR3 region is CSASLAGAHEQFF. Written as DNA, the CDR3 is TGCAGTGCTAGTCTAGCGGGAGCCCATGAGCAGTTCTTC.

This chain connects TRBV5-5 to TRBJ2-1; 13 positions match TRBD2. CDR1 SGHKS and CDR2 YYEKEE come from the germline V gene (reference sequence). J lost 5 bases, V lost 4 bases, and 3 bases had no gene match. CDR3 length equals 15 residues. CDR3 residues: CASSIGTSGNNEQFF. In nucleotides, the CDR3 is TGTGCCAGCAGCATCGGGACTAGCGGGAACAATGAGCAGTTCTTC.

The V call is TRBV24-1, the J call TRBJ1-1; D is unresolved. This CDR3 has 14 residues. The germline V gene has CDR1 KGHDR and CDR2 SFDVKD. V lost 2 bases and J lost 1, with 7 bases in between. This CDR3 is CATSDSRWNTEAFF. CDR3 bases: TGTGCCACCAGTGATTCCAGGTGGAACACTGAAGCTTTCTTT.

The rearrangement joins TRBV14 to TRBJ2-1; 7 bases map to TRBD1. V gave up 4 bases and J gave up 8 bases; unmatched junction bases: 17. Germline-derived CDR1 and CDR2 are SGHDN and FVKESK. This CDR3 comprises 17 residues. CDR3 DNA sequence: TGTGCCAGCAGCCCTGAAACAGGGGTGATTAAGCACGATGAGCAGTTCTTC. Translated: CASSPETGVIKHDEQFF.

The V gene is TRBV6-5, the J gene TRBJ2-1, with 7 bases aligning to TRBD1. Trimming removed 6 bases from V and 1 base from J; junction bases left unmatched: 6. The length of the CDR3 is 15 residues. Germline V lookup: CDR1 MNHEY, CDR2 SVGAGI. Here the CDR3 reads CASRSGTESYNEQFF. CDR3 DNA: TGTGCCAGCAGGTCCGGGACAGAGTCCTACAATGAGCAGTTCTTC.

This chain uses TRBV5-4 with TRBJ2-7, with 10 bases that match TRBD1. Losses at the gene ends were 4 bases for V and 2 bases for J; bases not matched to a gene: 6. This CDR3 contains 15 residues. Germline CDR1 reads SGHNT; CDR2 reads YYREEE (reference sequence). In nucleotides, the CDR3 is TGTGCCAGCAGCCCCGGGACAGGGGTAGCCTACGAGCAGTACTTC. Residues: CASSPGTGVAYEQYF.

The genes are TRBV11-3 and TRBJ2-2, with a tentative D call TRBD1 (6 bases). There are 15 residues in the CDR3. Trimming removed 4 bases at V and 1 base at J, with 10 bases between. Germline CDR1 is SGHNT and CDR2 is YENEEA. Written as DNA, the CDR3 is TGTGCCAGCAGCTCGTCGGACAGGAACACCGGGGAGCTGTTTTTT. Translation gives CASSSSDRNTGELFF.

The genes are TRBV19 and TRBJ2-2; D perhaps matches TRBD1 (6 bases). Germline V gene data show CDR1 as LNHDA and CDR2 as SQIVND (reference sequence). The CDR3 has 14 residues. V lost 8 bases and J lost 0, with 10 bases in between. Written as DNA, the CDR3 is TGTGCCAGTGTTCAGGGGTCGAACACCGGGGAGCTGTTTTTT. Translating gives CASVQGSNTGELFF.

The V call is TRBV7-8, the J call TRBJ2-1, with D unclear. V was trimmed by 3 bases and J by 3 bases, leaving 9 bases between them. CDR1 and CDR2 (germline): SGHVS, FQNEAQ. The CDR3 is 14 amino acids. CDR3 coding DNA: TGTGCCAGCAGCTTTGGCACCATCTACAATGAGCAGTTCTTC. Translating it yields CASSFGTIYNEQFF.

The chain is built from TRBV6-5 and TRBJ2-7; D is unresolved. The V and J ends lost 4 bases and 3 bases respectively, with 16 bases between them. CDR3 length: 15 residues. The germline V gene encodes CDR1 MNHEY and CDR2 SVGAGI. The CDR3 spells CASSSTQDHSYEQYF. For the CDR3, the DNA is TGTGCCAGCAGTTCTACTCAAGATCACAGCTACGAGCAGTACTTC.

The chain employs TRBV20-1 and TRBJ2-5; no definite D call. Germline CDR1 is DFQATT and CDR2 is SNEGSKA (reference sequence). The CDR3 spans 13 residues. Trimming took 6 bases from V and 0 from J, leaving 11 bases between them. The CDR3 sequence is CSASVAYQETQYF. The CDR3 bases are TGCAGTGCCAGTGTGGCCTACCAAGAGACCCAGTACTTC.

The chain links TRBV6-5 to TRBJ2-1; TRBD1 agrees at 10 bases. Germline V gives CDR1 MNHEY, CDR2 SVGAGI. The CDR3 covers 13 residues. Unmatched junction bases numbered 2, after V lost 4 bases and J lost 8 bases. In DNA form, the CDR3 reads TGTGCCAGCAGTTGGACAGGGGGGGATGAGCAGTTCTTC. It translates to CASSWTGGDEQFF.

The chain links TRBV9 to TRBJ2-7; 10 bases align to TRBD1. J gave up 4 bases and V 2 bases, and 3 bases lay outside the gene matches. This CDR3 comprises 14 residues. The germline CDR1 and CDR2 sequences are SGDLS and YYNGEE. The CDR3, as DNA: TGTGCCAGCAGCGTGGGACAGGGGTGGTACGAGCAGTACTTC. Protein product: CASSVGQGWYEQYF.